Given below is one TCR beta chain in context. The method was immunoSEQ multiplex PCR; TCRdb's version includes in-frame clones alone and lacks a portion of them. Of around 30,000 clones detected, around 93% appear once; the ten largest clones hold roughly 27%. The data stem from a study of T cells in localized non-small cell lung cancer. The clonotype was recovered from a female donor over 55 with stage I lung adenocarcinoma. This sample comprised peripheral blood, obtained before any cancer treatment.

CDR3 nucleotides: TGTGCCAGCAGCTTTCAGGGGGAGGGTAAGCCCCAGCATTTT. Translated: CASSFQGEGKPQHF. The chain combines TRBV7-2 with TRBJ1-5, with 7 positions matching TRBD1. V gave up 3 bases and J gave up 8 bases; unmatched junction bases: 7. The CDR3 spans 14 residues. Looked up from germline, CDR1 is SGHTA and CDR2 is FQGNSA.